This is a list of T cell receptor beta chains from one sample in a study of T cells in Graves' hyperthyroidism and ophthalmopathy. A single record per CDR3 protein comes from TCRdb applying MiXCR to the multiplex PCR reads. The repertoire holds fewer than 900,000 distinct CDR3 sequences, with under 20% as singletons. The sequencing sample was made of blood. Source of these receptors: a woman in her 50s with Graves' hyperthyroidism that later progressed to Graves' ophthalmopathy. The CDR3 runs from the conserved cysteine through the conserved F or W. A D gene is named only where the DNA matches it firmly. Expanded clones get a size class; other rows say once, few or many, or leave the size out.

>TRBD2|once|TRBJ2-1|TRBV25-1
CASSEFEAGMYNEQFF
TGTGCCAGCAGTGAATTTGAAGCGGGGATGTACAATGAGCAGTTCTTC
>.|few|TRBJ2-2|TRBV10-1
CASSEWGSTGELFF
TGCGCCAGCAGTGAGTGGGGAAGCACCGGGGAGCTGTTTTTT
>.|.|TRBJ1-2|TRBV12-3/TRBV12-4
CASSYSAVDYGYTF
TGTGCCAGCAGTTATTCGGCCGTTGACTATGGCTACACCTTC
>.|few|TRBJ1-5|TRBV20-1
CSAAEIRGAAVANSNQPQHF
TGCAGTGCTGCCGAGATCCGAGGGGCCGCGGTCGCTAATAGCAATCAGCCCCAGCATTTT
>TRBD1|few|TRBJ2-4|TRBV19
CASSIASSPGQGNIQYF
TGTGCCAGTAGTATAGCGAGCTCCCCGGGACAGGGAAACATTCAGTACTTC
>TRBD2|once|TRBJ2-5|TRBV7-6
CASSLAVGGRLQETQYF
TGTGCCAGCAGCTTAGCGGTGGGAGGGAGACTCCAAGAGACCCAGTACTTC
>TRBD1|.|TRBJ2-1|TRBV7-9
CASGQGRSYNEQFF
TGTGCCAGCGGACAGGGTCGCTCCTACAATGAGCAGTTCTTC
>.|many|TRBJ1-1|TRBV2
CARQLMNTEAFF
TGTGCCAGACAGCTCATGAACACTGAAGCTTTCTTT
>TRBD1|.|TRBJ2-7|TRBV5-1
CASSSRTGVKSVYEQYF
TGCGCCAGCAGCTCAAGGACAGGGGTGAAAAGTGTGTACGAGCAGTACTTC
>TRBD2|once|TRBJ2-1|TRBV7-8
CASSTSGARSSYNEQFF
TGTGCCAGCAGTACTAGCGGGGCCAGGAGCTCCTACAATGAGCAGTTCTTC
>.|few|TRBJ2-2|TRBV12-3/TRBV12-4
CASSLARGFLGELFF
TGTGCCAGCAGTTTAGCGCGGGGCTTTCTCGGGGAGCTGTTTTTT
>.|.|TRBJ2-3|TRBV20-1
CSARETGEGTDTQYF
TGCAGTGCTAGAGAGACAGGGGAGGGGACAGATACGCAGTATTTT
>.|few|TRBJ1-4|TRBV5-6
CASSLADRRPLFF
TGTGCCAGCAGCTTGGCCGACAGGCGACCTCTGTTTTTT
>TRBD1|many|TRBJ1-1|TRBV3-1
CASSQDRTGRSFF
TGTGCCAGCAGCCAAGATAGGACAGGGAGATCTTTCTTT
>.|few|TRBJ2-2|TRBV11-3
CASSLDMSSSGELFF
TGTGCCAGCAGCTTAGATATGAGTTCCTCCGGGGAGCTGTTTTTT
>.|few|TRBJ2-7|TRBV6-2/TRBV6-3
CASSYSIQQANPYEQYF
TGTGCCAGCAGTTACTCGATTCAACAGGCCAACCCCTACGAGCAGTACTTC
>.|.|TRBJ1-1|TRBV7-9
CASSSGLTNTEAFF
TGTGCCAGCAGCTCGGGACTGACGAACACTGAAGCTTTCTTT
>.|few|TRBJ2-2|TRBV12-5
CASGLNPQGNTGELFF
TGTGCTAGTGGTTTGAATCCCCAGGGGAACACCGGGGAGCTGTTTTTT
>.|many|TRBJ1-1|TRBV3-1
CASSQVLGMRTEAFF
TGTGCCAGCAGCCAAGTTTTGGGAATGAGGACTGAAGCTTTCTTT
>.|.|TRBJ1-3|TRBV12-5
CASAPIFESGNTIYF
TGTGCTAGTGCGCCGATTTTCGAGTCTGGAAACACCATATATTTT
>.|many|TRBJ2-7|TRBV5-1
CASSKTEGGSSYEQYF
TGCGCCAGCAGCAAAACCGAAGGAGGGAGCTCCTACGAGCAGTACTTC
>.|few|TRBJ2-3|TRBV30
CAWSSSLEDTQYF
TGTGCCTGGAGTTCTAGCCTGGAGGATACGCAGTATTTT
>.|few|TRBJ2-5|TRBV3-1
CASSQDAGRETQYF
TGTGCCAGCAGCCAAGACGCGGGGCGTGAGACCCAGTACTTC
>TRBD1|.|TRBJ2-2|TRBV25-1
CASSEGWGTENTGELFF
TGTGCCAGCAGTGAGGGATGGGGGACAGAGAACACCGGGGAGCTGTTTTTT
>TRBD1|many|TRBJ2-5|TRBV3-1
CASSQETGGYLSTQYF
TGTGCCAGCAGCCAAGAGACAGGGGGCTACCTGTCAACCCAGTACTTC
>TRBD1|.|TRBJ2-3|TRBV3-1
CANSTGGTQYF
TGTGCCAACAGTACAGGGGGTACGCAGTATTTT
>TRBD1|many|TRBJ1-1|TRBV7-8
CASSWTGVTEAFF
TGTGCCAGCAGCTGGACAGGGGTCACTGAAGCTTTCTTT
>TRBD2|.|TRBJ2-3|TRBV5-1
CASSFRSSGVSDTQYF
TGCGCCAGCAGCTTTCGGAGTAGCGGGGTCTCAGATACGCAGTATTTT
>TRBD1|many|TRBJ2-5|TRBV6-1
CASSDGTGSVKTQYF
TGTGCCAGCAGTGATGGGACAGGGTCAGTTAAGACCCAGTACTTC
>.|.|TRBJ2-1|TRBV4-1
CASTPAITNYNEQFF
TGCGCCAGCACGCCGGCTATCACTAACTACAATGAGCAGTTCTTC
>.|.|TRBJ1-2|TRBV25-1
CASSESGRTNGYTF
TGTGCCAGCAGTGAATCCGGGAGAACAAATGGCTACACCTTC
>.|.|TRBJ1-1|TRBV20-1
CSASDLNTEAFF
TGCAGTGCCTCTGATCTTAACACTGAAGCTTTCTTT
>.|.|TRBJ2-3|TRBV5-1
CASSDKKVRAADTQYF
TGCGCCAGCAGCGACAAGAAAGTGAGGGCTGCAGATACGCAGTATTTT
>.|few|TRBJ1-1|TRBV10-3
CAISGPGLNTEAFF
TGTGCCATCAGTGGGCCAGGGCTGAACACTGAAGCTTTCTTT
>TRBD1|.|TRBJ1-1|TRBV4-1
CASSQEQDRDFPWTEAFF
TGCGCCAGCAGCCAAGAGCAGGACAGGGATTTTCCGTGGACTGAAGCTTTCTTT
>TRBD1|.|TRBJ1-6|TRBV7-9
CASSPPTGKDSPLHF
TGTGCCAGCAGCCCTCCGACAGGGAAGGATTCACCCCTCCACTTT
>.|.|TRBJ2-4|TRBV20-1
CSAIPTPNIQYF
TGCAGTGCTATACCTACCCCAAACATTCAGTACTTC
>.|.|TRBJ1-1|TRBV7-9
CASNMAGSGTEAFF
TGTGCCAGCAACATGGCGGGGTCGGGCACTGAAGCTTTCTTT
>.|few|TRBJ2-5|TRBV5-1
CASNPGGGETQYF
TGCGCCAGCAATCCCGGTGGGGGGGAGACCCAGTACTTC
>.|.|TRBJ2-7|TRBV29-1
CSVGGGGTEQYF
TGCAGCGTCGGGGGAGGGGGGACCGAGCAGTACTTC
>.|.|TRBJ1-1|TRBV7-9
CASRTVIGNTEAFF
TGTGCCAGCAGGACGGTTATAGGGAACACTGAAGCTTTCTTT
>.|.|TRBJ2-2|TRBV7-9
CASSNFIGGNTGELFF
TGTGCCAGCAGCAACTTCATTGGGGGGAACACCGGGGAGCTGTTTTTT
>.|many|TRBJ1-1|TRBV7-9
CASSSPRRGANTEAFF
TGTGCCAGCAGCTCACCGCGAAGAGGGGCGAACACTGAAGCTTTCTTT
>TRBD1|.|TRBJ2-1|TRBV30
CAWSDRGQGLDEQFF
TGTGCCTGGAGTGACCGGGGACAGGGCCTGGATGAGCAGTTCTTC
>.|.|TRBJ1-2|TRBV7-9
CASSLGGETGGGYTF
TGTGCCAGCAGCTTAGGAGGGGAGACAGGAGGAGGCTACACCTTC
>.|.|TRBJ1-4|TRBV6-1
CASSEFLSDEKLFF
TGTGCCAGCAGTGAATTTTTGTCGGATGAAAAACTGTTTTTT
>.|.|TRBJ1-3|TRBV5-4
CASSSIGGTGNTIYF
TGTGCCAGCAGCTCTATTGGGGGGACTGGAAACACCATATATTTT
>.|many|TRBJ2-3|TRBV11-2
CASSSRNQDGADTQYF
TGTGCCAGCAGCTCCAGGAACCAGGACGGCGCGGATACGCAGTATTTT
>.|many|TRBJ2-3|TRBV7-9
CASSPSTPSGGADTQYF
TGTGCCAGCAGCCCCAGTACGCCCTCGGGGGGCGCAGATACGCAGTATTTT
>.|many|TRBJ2-3|TRBV5-1
CASGGYADTQYF
TGCGCCAGCGGGGGGTATGCGGATACGCAGTATTTT
>TRBD2|many|TRBJ2-1|TRBV7-9
CASSPRTSGGNYNEQFF
TGTGCCAGCAGCCCGCGGACTAGCGGTGGGAACTACAATGAGCAGTTCTTC
>.|.|TRBJ2-2|TRBV3-1
CASSTDKNTGGLFF
TGTGCCAGCAGCACGGACAAGAACACCGGGGGGCTGTTTTTT
>.|many|TRBJ1-2|TRBV30
CAWSVPEGANYGYTF
TGTGCCTGGAGTGTACCGGAAGGGGCTAACTATGGCTACACCTTC
>.|.|TRBJ1-3|TRBV3-1
CASSQGGAPGNTIYF
TGTGCCAGCAGCCAAGGGGGGGCTCCGGGAAACACCATATATTTT